This T cell receptor (beta chain) was captured by sequencing in a study of T cells in Graves' hyperthyroidism and ophthalmopathy. Amplification yielded TCR beta CDR3 regions, with RNA transcripts as the source. The TCR CDR3 was amplified in a first-round RT-PCR using the HTBI primer set. Each CDR3 protein is one row after TCRdb ran MiXCR on the multiplex PCR reads. The table records roughly 96,000 distinct CDR3 sequences, under 65% of them present only once. In the case of this clonotype: One end of the junction varies from germline; a read error may be responsible.

Diagnostic assessment was based on clinical symptoms, serum thyroxine and TRAb, thyroid ultrasound and orbital computed tomography. The CDR3 covers 14 residues. Looked up from germline, CDR1 is SEHNR and CDR2 is FQNEAQ (reference sequence). The receptor was isolated from a woman aged 40 to 50 with Graves' hyperthyroidism. The chain combines TRBV7-9 with TRBJ1-1; possibly TRBD1 for D (5 bases). Sequencing was carried out using blood. The CDR3 DNA reads as TGTGCCAGCAGCGCGACGGGGACGGGCACTGAAGCTTTCTTC. Amino acids: CASSATGTGTEAFF.